A single sample is the source of the 26 T cell receptor beta chains below, sequenced in a study of blood T cell repertoires in COVID-19. Generated by immunoSEQ multiplex PCR, the TCRdb table keeps only in-frame clones and is missing some. The sample carries about 220,000 clones, around 86% recorded once. Sequencing input: peripheral blood. The receptors were gathered from a woman in her 70s with COVID-19, enrolled during active disease.

This clone has a handful of counts. J is TRBJ1-2 and V is TRBV30, with a possible D match to TRBD1 (6 bases). The V gene lost 3 bases and the J gene lost 7 bases, with 18 bases spanning the gap. Per the germline V gene, CDR1 is GTSNPN and CDR2 is SVGIG (reference sequence). This CDR3 contains 14 residues. CDR3: CAWRNLRGAFGYTF. For the CDR3, the DNA is TGTGCCTGGAGGAACCTCAGGGGCGCATTTGGCTACACCTTC. Filled out from reference TRBV30 and TRBJ1-2, the complete variable domain reads SQTIHQWPATLVQPVGSPLSLECTVEGTSNPNLYWYRQAAGRGLQLLFYSVGIGQISSEVPQNLSASRPQDRQFILSSKKLLLSDSGFYLCAWRNLRGAFGYTFGSGTRLTVV.

The chain couples TRBV5-1 to TRBJ2-7; 8 nucleotides match TRBD2. Germline V gene data show CDR1 as SGHRS and CDR2 as YFSETQ. V shed 0 bases, J shed 2 bases, and the junction held 4 bases outside the gene matches. The CDR3 runs 15 residues. The CDR3 is CASSLVVAGPYEQYF. In DNA, the CDR3 is TGCGCCAGCAGCTTGGTGGTAGCGGGGCCCTACGAGCAGTACTTC. The variable domain in full, with the rest retrieved from reference TRBV5-1 and TRBJ2-7, is KAGVTQTPRYLIKTRGQQVTLSCSPISGHRSVSWYQQTPGQGLQFLFEYFSETQRNKGNFPGRFSGRQFSNSRSEMNVSTLELGDSALYLCASSLVVAGPYEQYFGPGTRLTVT.

This chain's CDR3 is CASSKGTAANTGELFF. CDR3 DNA sequence: TGTGCCAGCAGCAAAGGGACAGCGGCAAACACCGGGGAGCTGTTTTTT. The chain combines TRBV11-3 with TRBJ2-2; 7 bases align to TRBD1. The V gene end was trimmed by 5 bases and the J gene end by 2 bases; junction bases not matched to a gene: 8. The CDR3 runs 16 residues. CDR1 and CDR2 from the germline V gene are SGHNT and YENEEA.

The chain recombines TRBV30 with TRBJ1-2; TRBD1 aligns across 12 bases. The CDR3 loop spans 15 amino acids. V was pared by 7 bases and J by 2 bases, with 8 bases of the junction left unmatched. The germline gives CDR1 GTSNPN, CDR2 SVGIG (reference sequence). DNA for the CDR3: TGTGCCTCGTTAGGGACAGGGGGCGCGAACTATGGCTACACCTTC. Residues: CASLGTGGANYGYTF. Looking up the rest from reference TRBV30 and TRBJ1-2 gives the full variable domain: SQTIHQWPATLVQPVGSPLSLECTVEGTSNPNLYWYRQAAGRGLQLLFYSVGIGQISSEVPQNLSASRPQDRQFILSSKKLLLSDSGFYLCASLGTGGANYGYTFGSGTRLTVV.

This chain uses TRBV7-2 with TRBJ1-1; the D is unclear. The V and J ends lost 1 base and 7 bases respectively, with 10 bases between them. Germline-derived CDR1 and CDR2 are SGHTA and FQGNSA. This CDR3 is 13 amino acids long. Written as DNA, the CDR3 is TGTGCCAGCAGCTTAGATGAGGGCCATGAAGCTTTCTTT. This sequence encodes CASSLDEGHEAFF.

The V gene is TRBV30, the J gene TRBJ2-3; a weak D match, TRBD2 (6 bases). Germline CDR1 reads GTSNPN; CDR2 reads SVGIG (reference sequence). Trimming took off 3 bases at V and 3 bases at J, with 22 bases between the two ends. This CDR3 is 17 amino acids long. The CDR3 protein is CAWRTPAGTVGTDTQYF. The CDR3 nucleotides read TGTGCCTGGAGAACGCCCGCCGGGACTGTCGGTACAGATACGCAGTATTTT.

On this clone itself: Other DNA sequences in the same sample also yield this CDR3. V usage is TRBV5-1 and J usage is TRBJ2-7, with 8 bases aligning to TRBD2. J was trimmed by 7 bases and V by 0 bases; bases with no gene match: 6. CDR1 and CDR2 (germline): SGHRS, YFSETQ. This CDR3 is built from 14 residues. CDR3 in DNA: TGCGCCAGCAGCTTGGGAAGCGGGAGTGGGGAGCAGTACTTC. This codes for CASSLGSGSGEQYF.

The chain combines TRBV19 with TRBJ1-1; 10 bases match TRBD1. Germline CDR1 is LNHDA and CDR2 is SQIVND (reference sequence). The J segment lost 0 bases and the V segment lost 4 bases, leaving 2 bases of the junction unmatched. The CDR3 runs 15 residues. In DNA, the CDR3 is TGTGCCAGTAGTAAAGGGACAGGGGTGAACACTGAAGCTTTCTTT. Its protein product is CASSKGTGVNTEAFF.

This clone has more than one count but fewer than ten. The J gene is TRBJ2-2, the V gene TRBV11-2; 14 positions match TRBD2. The germline gives CDR1 SGHAT, CDR2 FQNNGV. This CDR3 has 16 amino acids. The ends lost 10 bases at V and 0 bases at J; junction bases unmatched: 4. The CDR3 protein is CATTTSGRANTGELFF. CDR3 nucleotide sequence: TGTGCCACCACGACTAGCGGGAGGGCGAACACCGGGGAGCTGTTTTTT.

This clone was picked up a small number of times. This chain joins TRBV18 and TRBJ2-7; TRBD2 matches at 10 bases. The germline gives CDR1 KGHSH, CDR2 LQKENI. The CDR3 covers 15 residues. The V gene end was trimmed by 5 bases and the J gene end by 7 bases; junction bases not matched to a gene: 11. CDR3: CASSITLAGVLEQYF. The CDR3 bases are TGTGCCAGCTCAATCACCCTAGCGGGAGTTTTAGAGCAGTACTTC.

A note on this clone: At the DNA level, this CDR3 is encoded by other sequences in the same sample as well. The chain joins TRBV6-5 to TRBJ1-1; D is uncertain. Trimming cost V 0 bases and J 2 bases, with 7 bases left between them. Germline V gives CDR1 MNHEY, CDR2 SVGAGI. The CDR3 runs 14 residues. CDR3 DNA sequence: TGTGCCAGCAGTTACTCGCGGGGTAACACTGAAGCTTTCTTT. Protein product: CASSYSRGNTEAFF.

The chain has TRBV6-2 or TRBV6-3 and TRBJ1-1; tentatively, D is TRBD1 (6 bases). Germline V gives CDR1 MNHEY, CDR2 SVGEGT. V lost 4 bases, J lost 0 bases, and 9 bases lay in between. The CDR3 runs to 14 residues. As DNA, the CDR3 is TGTGCCAGCAGTTCGCAGGGGTTGAACACTGAAGCTTTCTTT. Its protein product is CASSSQGLNTEAFF.

V and J are TRBV6-2 or TRBV6-3 and TRBJ2-1, with 7 bases that match TRBD2. CDR1 and CDR2 (germline): MNHEY, SVGEGT. The CDR3 runs to 15 residues. Trimming took 5 bases from V and 4 from J; bases not matched to a gene: 8. CDR3 DNA: TGTGCCAGCAGTCCGACTGAGCGGGGATACAATGAGCAGTTCTTC. Amino acids: CASSPTERGYNEQFF.

The rearrangement links TRBV11-2 to TRBJ2-3, with 8 bases that match TRBD2. There are 15 residues in the CDR3. The trim removed 1 base at V and 3 bases at J, leaving 3 bases unmatched. Germline CDR1 is SGHAT and CDR2 is FQNNGV. The CDR3, as DNA: TGTGCCAGCAGCTTAGTTGGCGGGAGGACAGATACGCAGTATTTT. Its protein product is CASSLVGGRTDTQYF.

The chain combines TRBV6-2 or TRBV6-3 with TRBJ2-2, with 8 bases that match TRBD2. The CDR3 is 15 amino acids. Trimming took 4 bases from V and 8 from J; bases not matched to a gene: 9. Germline CDR1 and CDR2: MNHEY and SVGEGT. DNA of the CDR3: TGTGCCAGCAGTTTCCAGCGGGAGTCCGGAGGGGAGCTGTTTTTT. It translates to CASSFQRESGGELFF.

The J gene is TRBJ1-5, the V gene TRBV30; TRBD1 agrees at 12 bases. Trimming at V came to 1 base and at J to 1 base, leaving 8 bases not matched to a gene. CDR3 length: 18 residues. Germline lookup yields CDR1 GTSNPN and CDR2 SVGIG (reference sequence). CDR3 coding DNA: TGTGCCTGGAGTGCCCGGGACAGGGGGCGGGAGAGCAATCAGCCCCAGCATTTT. This gives the protein CAWSARDRGRESNQPQHF.

This clone is a singleton in its sample. The J gene is TRBJ2-1, the V gene TRBV27, with D perhaps matching TRBD1 (6 bases). CDR3 size: 14 residues. Looked up from germline, CDR1 is MNHEY and CDR2 is SMNVEV (reference sequence). V was trimmed by 8 bases and J by 2 bases, leaving 13 bases between them. The CDR3 loop reads CASHRDTTYNEQFF. Here the CDR3 DNA reads TGTGCCAGCCACCGGGACACGACCTACAATGAGCAGTTCTTC.

The chain carries TRBV3-1 (or the pseudogene TRBV3-2) and TRBJ2-5, with 12 bases matching TRBD2. CDR1 LGHDT and CDR2 YNNKEL come from the germline V gene (reference sequence). The CDR3 runs 15 residues. V was clipped by 6 bases and J by 5 bases; unmatched bases: 7. CDR3 nucleotide sequence: TGTGCCAGCAGTTCTCTAGCGGGAGGGGGCGAGACCCAGTACTTC. This codes for CASSSLAGGGETQYF.

The rearrangement joins TRBV28 to TRBJ2-4; 8 bases line up with TRBD1. Trimming took 5 bases from V and 1 from J; bases not matched to a gene: 13. The CDR3 runs to 18 residues. Germline V gene data show CDR1 as MDHEN and CDR2 as SYDVKM. The CDR3 DNA reads TGTGCCAGCAGTACTCCCAGGGGGCATCAACTCGCCAAAAACATTCAGTACTTC. Its protein is CASSTPRGHQLAKNIQYF.

The V gene is TRBV28, the J gene TRBJ1-2; D remains unclear. Germline values: CDR1 MDHEN, CDR2 SYDVKM. Trimming cost V 10 bases and J 0 bases, with 6 bases left between them. The CDR3 sequence is 11 residues long. The chain's CDR3 is CAIVSNYGYTF. In nucleotides, the CDR3 is TGTGCCATCGTATCTAACTATGGCTACACCTTC.

The chain couples TRBV4-2 to TRBJ2-7, with 7 bases lining up with TRBD2. J gave up 0 bases and V 5 bases, and 16 bases lay outside the gene matches. The CDR3 is made up of 18 amino acids. The V gene's germline CDR1 is LGHNA and CDR2 YNFKEQ. As DNA, the CDR3 is TGTGCCAGCAGCTATAAGTTGCCTAGCGGAATAGACTCCTACGAGCAGTACTTC. Residues: CASSYKLPSGIDSYEQYF.

This chain uses TRBV5-4 with TRBJ2-7, with 12 bases aligning to TRBD2. Germline V lookup: CDR1 SGHNT, CDR2 YYREEE (reference sequence). Trimming cost V 4 bases and J 8 bases; bases outside gene matches: 7. CDR3 size: 14 residues. The CDR3 nucleotides read TGTGCCAGCAGCCTCCGGACTAGCGGGACTAAGCAGTACTTC. Amino acids: CASSLRTSGTKQYF.

The chain links TRBV6-2 or TRBV6-3 to TRBJ1-5, with D hard to call. CDR1 MNHEY and CDR2 SVGEGT come from the germline V gene. The V and J ends lost 4 bases and 5 bases respectively, with 6 bases between them. This CDR3 spans 12 amino acids. CDR3 residues: CASSFPYQPQHF. The CDR3 DNA reads TGTGCCAGCAGTTTTCCATATCAGCCCCAGCATTTT.

The chain links TRBV7-9 to TRBJ1-2, with D unresolved. Trimming pared 7 bases from V and 8 bases from J, leaving 11 bases between. This CDR3 is 11 amino acids long. The germline V gene encodes CDR1 SEHNR and CDR2 FQNEAQ (reference sequence). DNA of the CDR3: TGTGCCAGCACCCTCACGGGGGGCTACACCTTC. This gives the protein CASTLTGGYTF.

The rearrangement uses TRBV27 and TRBJ1-2; maybe TRBD1 (5 bases). CDR1 is MNHEY, CDR2 SMNVEV, per germline (reference sequence). The CDR3 is 14 residues long. The germline V and J ends were trimmed by 2 bases and 3 bases, with 10 bases remaining between them. DNA for the CDR3: TGTGCCAGCAGTTTAGACAGTTCGTACTATGGCTACACCTTC. Its protein is CASSLDSSYYGYTF.

The chain has TRBV6-6 and TRBJ1-2, with D perhaps matching TRBD1 (6 bases). Germline CDR1 is MNHNY and CDR2 is SVGAGI (reference sequence). V lost 5 bases and J 5 bases, leaving 15 bases between the germline ends. The CDR3 has 14 residues. CDR3 DNA: TGTGCCAGCAGTCACAGGGAGAGGGAATATGGCTACACCTTC. Translated: CASSHREREYGYTF.